These 31 T cell receptor beta chains originate from one sample sequenced in a study of T cell repertoires in cytomegalovirus infection (dated by TCRdb to between 2018 and 2021). This sample was sequenced with an Illumina HiSeq 1500. TCRdb redid the processing of the public reads, applying fastp at Q25 and MiXCR, and retained in-frame beta chains. Each entry is one CDR3 protein sequence, shown with its most common DNA and genes. The sample has around 440,000 distinct CDR3 sequences on record, 11% of them singletons. Of the sample, roughly 10% is held by the ten largest clones. Source material: PBMCs. These receptors all come from a human donor in good health (CMV status not recorded). Some clones in this sample may be carry-over from other donors' samples.

This clonotype was detected ten times or more. V is TRBV2 and J is TRBJ2-6, with D unresolved. This CDR3 region has 14 residues. V was shortened by 4 bases and J by 4 bases, with 8 bases between the two germline ends. In germline, CDR1 is SNHLY, CDR2 FYNNEI. In DNA, the CDR3 is TGTGCCAGCAGTGCTGAGGCAGGGGCCAACGTCCTGACTTTC. It specifies CASSAEAGANVLTF.

V gene TRBV7-3 combines with J gene TRBJ1-6; 9 bases are a match to TRBD1. The junction had 1 base not matched to a gene; V was cut back by 5 bases and J by 8 bases. The germline gives CDR1 SGHTA, CDR2 FQGTGA. This CDR3 is built from 13 residues. CDR3 nucleotide sequence: TGTGCCAGCAGCCGGGACAGGGATTCACCCCTCCACTTT. Amino acids: CASSRDRDSPLHF.

This clonotype was counted many times. The chain uses TRBV12-3 or TRBV12-4 and TRBJ2-3; D ambiguous. The CDR3 consists of 12 residues. With 8 bases removed from V and 3 bases from J, the gap between germline ends came to 9 bases. The CDR3 nucleotides read TGTGCCAGCTGCCCCGGGACAGATACGCAGTATTTT. Translation: CASCPGTDTQYF.

Many counts were recorded for this clonotype. The chain recombines TRBV6-1 with TRBJ1-4; D may be TRBD1 (6 bases). Germline values: CDR1 MNHNS, CDR2 SASEGT. Between the trimmed V and J ends, which lost 2 bases and 4 bases, there was a span of 14 bases. The CDR3 covers 16 residues. The CDR3 DNA reads TGTGCCAGCAGTGAACGGGGGTGGACAGATAATGAAAAACTGTTTTTT. This gives the protein CASSERGWTDNEKLFF.

This clonotype was detected only a few times. The V call is TRBV27, the J call TRBJ2-2; 11 bases match TRBD1. The V gene's germline CDR1 is MNHEY and CDR2 SMNVEV (reference sequence). The CDR3 loop spans 15 amino acids. The J segment lost 6 bases and the V segment lost 6 bases, leaving 6 bases of the junction unmatched. CDR3 coding DNA: TGTGCCAGCAGGTTCCGGGACAGGGGGGCCGGGGAGCTGTTTTTT. It is translated as CASRFRDRGAGELFF.

V and J are TRBV5-5 and TRBJ1-5, with D maybe TRBD1 (6 bases). The CDR3 length is 16 residues. The V and J ends lost 2 bases and 3 bases respectively, with 15 bases between them. Germline CDR1 is SGHKS and CDR2 is YYEKEE (reference sequence). CDR3 residues: CASSLGGSGDNQPQHF. The CDR3, as DNA: TGTGCCAGCAGCTTAGGTGGGTCAGGGGACAATCAGCCCCAGCATTTT.

This clonotype was counted at least ten times. The chain combines TRBV7-9 with TRBJ2-5; TRBD1 agrees at 9 bases. CDR1 is SEHNR and CDR2 is FQNEAQ in the germline V gene (reference sequence). The V gene end was trimmed by 1 base and the J gene end by 1 base; junction bases not matched to a gene: 1. There are 15 residues in the CDR3. The CDR3 coding sequence is TGTGCCAGCAGCTTAGTACAGGGGGCCCAAGAGACCCAGTACTTC. Its translation: CASSLVQGAQETQYF.

This clonotype was detected ten times or more. The chain couples TRBV7-2 to TRBJ2-3; 8 bases are shared with TRBD2. The CDR3 totals 17 residues. CDR1 and CDR2 (germline): SGHTA, FQGNSA. The ends lost 5 bases at V and 6 bases at J; junction bases unmatched: 16. The DNA of the CDR3 is TGTGCCAGCAGCCCCTGGGCGGGGGGTCCCAAGGGGGATACGCAGTATTTT. Translating it yields CASSPWAGGPKGDTQYF.

This clonotype was observed many times. The rearrangement uses TRBV5-1 and TRBJ1-1, with 7 bases lining up with TRBD1. V lost 1 base to trimming and J lost 5 bases; unmatched junction nucleotides: 5. The CDR3 spans 14 residues. CDR1 is SGHRS and CDR2 is YFSETQ in the germline V gene. The CDR3 sequence: CASSLNRGETEAFF. CDR3 DNA sequence: TGCGCCAGCAGCTTGAACAGGGGAGAAACTGAAGCTTTCTTT.

This clonotype was observed at least ten times. The chain recombines TRBV18 with TRBJ1-3; D not resolved. The CDR3 runs 14 residues. CDR1 and CDR2 from the germline V gene are KGHSH and LQKENI. Trimming cost V 2 bases and J 3 bases, with 8 bases left between them. Written as DNA, the CDR3 is TGTGCCAGCTCACCAGAACGGAATGGAAACACCATATATTTT. It is translated as CASSPERNGNTIYF.

V is TRBV20-1 and J is TRBJ1-6; weak D call: TRBD1 (6 bases). V shed 5 bases and J shed 15 bases, with 20 bases lying between them. This CDR3 spans 13 amino acids. Germline V gene lookup returns CDR1 DFQATT and CDR2 SNEGSKA (reference sequence). Here the CDR3 DNA reads TGCAGTGCTCCAGGGGACCCCACCTACGTCCTCCACTTT. Translation gives CSAPGDPTYVLHF.

This clonotype was detected many times. V is TRBV7-6 and J is TRBJ2-3; TRBD2 matches 13 bases. Germline V gene data show CDR1 as SGHVS and CDR2 as FNYEAQ. The CDR3 runs 15 residues. J lost 2 bases, V lost 5 bases, and 1 base had no gene match. The CDR3 DNA follows: TGTGCCAGCAGCGGACTAGCGGGGGCCACAGATACGCAGTATTTT. It is translated as CASSGLAGATDTQYF.

On this clonotype itself: Since a much larger clone is just one base distant, this may be a read error. This chain's CDR3 is CASSIVLRGEQYF. CDR3 bases: TGTGCCAGTAGTATAGTCCTTAGGGGTGAGCAGTACTTC. The V call is TRBV19, the J call TRBJ2-7; possibly TRBD1 for D (5 bases). The CDR3 is made up of 13 amino acids. V gave up 1 base and J gave up 7 bases, with 11 bases separating them. Germline values: CDR1 LNHDA, CDR2 SQIVND (reference sequence).

This clonotype was recorded at least ten times. The gene calls are TRBV28 and TRBJ1-2, with 8 bases fitting TRBD1. CDR3 length: 14 residues. Germline lookup yields CDR1 MDHEN and CDR2 SYDVKM. J gave up 3 bases and V 3 bases, and 3 bases lay outside the gene matches. Here the CDR3 DNA reads TGTGCCAGCAGTTTGGCGGGACAGGACTATGGCTACACCTTC. Amino acid sequence: CASSLAGQDYGYTF.

The J gene is TRBJ2-1, the V gene TRBV20-1; 13 nucleotides line up with TRBD2. Germline values: CDR1 DFQATT, CDR2 SNEGSKA (reference sequence). CDR3 length: 15 residues. The V segment lost 5 bases and the J segment 9 bases; nucleotides outside the gene matches: 10. DNA of the CDR3: TGCAGTGCTGCCCTACCGGGACTAGCGGGAACTGAGCAGTTCTTC. It is translated as CSAALPGLAGTEQFF.

The V gene is TRBV6-2 or TRBV6-3, the J gene TRBJ2-1, with D hard to call. CDR3 size: 13 residues. Trimming stripped 2 bases from V and 2 bases from J, with 4 bases between. From germline, CDR1 is MNHEY and CDR2 SVGEGT. In DNA form, the CDR3 reads TGTGCCAGCAGTTACGCAGCCTACAATGAGCAGTTCTTC. The encoded protein is CASSYAAYNEQFF.

There are a few counts of this clonotype. In DNA, the CDR3 is TGCGCCAGCAGCCAAGCGACCTCCGGCAACTATGGCTACACCTTC. Protein: CASSQATSGNYGYTF. This chain connects TRBV4-1 to TRBJ1-2; D is unclear. Germline assignment: CDR1 MGHRA and CDR2 YSYEKL. The germline V and J ends were trimmed by 1 base and 2 bases, with 11 bases remaining between them. The CDR3 covers 15 residues.

This clonotype was observed at least ten times. The rearrangement uses TRBV19 and TRBJ1-2, with D uncertain. In germline, CDR1 is LNHDA, CDR2 SQIVND (reference sequence). The CDR3 is 12 residues long. The CDR3 DNA reads as TGTGCAACAGTTTCAGCAAACTATGGCTACACCTTC. It is translated as CATVSANYGYTF.

This clonotype has a count of ten or more. The rearrangement links TRBV7-8 to TRBJ1-3; D gene ambiguous. The CDR3 runs 16 residues. Trimming pared 1 base from V and 0 bases from J, leaving 10 bases between. In germline, CDR1 is SGHVS, CDR2 FQNEAQ. The CDR3 loop reads CASSLVSRNSGNTIYF. The CDR3 region has the DNA TGTGCCAGCAGCTTAGTTTCGCGAAACTCTGGAAACACCATATATTTT. Drawing the rest from reference TRBV7-8 and TRBJ1-3, the complete variable domain is GAGVSQSPRYKVAKRGQDVALRCDPISGHVSLFWYQQALGQGPEFLTYFQNEAQLDKSGLPSDRFFAERPEGSVSTLKIQRTQQEDSAVYLCASSLVSRNSGNTIYFGEGSWLTVV.

This clonotype occurred many times. J is TRBJ2-7 and V is TRBV27, with a weak D call TRBD2 (5 bases). The CDR3 has 14 amino acids. Trimming stripped 6 bases from V and 1 base from J, with 13 bases between. CDR1 is MNHEY and CDR2 is SMNVEV in the germline V gene (reference sequence). CDR3 residues: CASSLSRGSYEQYF. In DNA, the CDR3 is TGTGCCAGCAGCCTAAGCCGGGGATCCTACGAGCAGTACTTC.

This clonotype was seen many times. The chain is built from TRBV6-5 and TRBJ1-2, with D unresolved. Germline lookup yields CDR1 MNHEY and CDR2 SVGAGI. The CDR3 is 15 residues long. The V gene lost 2 bases and the J gene lost 0 bases, with 10 bases spanning the gap. The DNA for the CDR3 is TGTGCCAGCAGTTACGATCGAGGGTCTAACTATGGCTACACCTTC. Encoded protein: CASSYDRGSNYGYTF.

At least ten counts were recorded for this clonotype. The J gene is TRBJ2-7, the V gene TRBV7-2, with 8 bases that match TRBD2. The CDR3 extends over 13 amino acids. Germline CDR1 reads SGHTA; CDR2 reads FQGNSA. The trim removed 5 bases at V and 3 bases at J, leaving 3 bases unmatched. CDR3 amino acids: CASSPGLDYEQYF. The CDR3 nucleotides read TGTGCCAGCAGCCCGGGACTAGACTACGAGCAGTACTTC. The variable domain in full, completed from reference TRBV7-2 and TRBJ2-7, reads GAGVSQSPSNKVTEKGKDVELRCDPISGHTALYWYRQSLGQGLEFLIYFQGNSAPDKSGLPSDRFSAERTGGSVSTLTIQRTQQEDSAVYLCASSPGLDYEQYFGPGTRLTVT.

This sequence joins TRBV19 and TRBJ1-6; D perhaps matches TRBD1 (5 bases). The V gene's germline CDR1 is LNHDA and CDR2 SQIVND (reference sequence). The V end was cut by 5 bases, the J end by 7 bases, with 12 bases between. CDR3 length equals 14 residues. This chain's CDR3 is CASSPQGRNSPLHF. CDR3 coding DNA: TGTGCCAGTAGTCCTCAGGGCAGGAATTCACCCCTCCACTTT. Looking up the rest from reference TRBV19 and TRBJ1-6 gives the full variable domain: DGGITQSPKYLFRKEGQNVTLSCEQNLNHDAMYWYRQDPGQGLRLIYYSQIVNDFQKGDIAEGYSVSREKKESFPLTVTSAQKNPTAFYLCASSPQGRNSPLHFGNGTRLTVT.

The J gene is TRBJ2-5, the V gene TRBV12-5; 7 positions match TRBD2. The germline gives CDR1 LGHNT, CDR2 FRNRAP. CDR3 length: 13 residues. J gave up 3 bases and V 4 bases, and 2 bases lay outside the gene matches. The CDR3 loop reads CASGWGGEETQYF. The CDR3 DNA reads TGTGCTAGTGGTTGGGGGGGTGAAGAGACCCAGTACTTC.

The rearrangement links TRBV20-1 to TRBJ2-6; unclear D gene. The germline V and J ends were trimmed by 4 bases and 2 bases, with 15 bases remaining between them. Looked up from germline, CDR1 is DFQATT and CDR2 is SNEGSKA (reference sequence). The CDR3 consists of 16 residues. The CDR3 bases are TGCAGTGCTAAAGAGGCCCAGGCAACTGGGGCCAACGTCCTGACTTTC. Its translation: CSAKEAQATGANVLTF.

The V and J genes are TRBV19 and TRBJ1-1, with 10 nucleotides matching TRBD1. Germline V lookup: CDR1 LNHDA, CDR2 SQIVND (reference sequence). The CDR3 runs 14 residues. Unmatched junction bases numbered 6, after V lost 4 bases and J lost 7 bases. This chain's CDR3 is CASSKRTGGSEAFF. The CDR3 bases are TGTGCCAGTAGTAAGCGGACAGGGGGTAGTGAAGCTTTCTTT.

This clonotype was detected ten times or more. The rearrangement joins TRBV28 to TRBJ1-2; D remains unclear. The CDR3 totals 13 residues. The germline CDR1 and CDR2 sequences are MDHEN and SYDVKM. Deletions cut 3 bases from V and 8 bases from J, with 13 bases between. This CDR3 reads CASSLGEVGGYTF. Here the CDR3 DNA reads TGTGCCAGCAGTTTGGGTGAGGTTGGCGGCTACACCTTC.

The V gene is TRBV7-6, the J gene TRBJ1-1, with 8 bases lining up with TRBD1. This CDR3 is built from 13 residues. With 3 bases clipped from V and 11 bases from J, the junction kept 8 bases outside the gene matches. The germline CDR1 and CDR2 sequences are SGHVS and FNYEAQ. CDR3 in amino acids: CASSFSGTGHAFF. CDR3 in DNA: TGTGCCAGCAGCTTCAGCGGGACAGGACACGCTTTCTTT.

This clonotype was detected many times. This sequence joins TRBV7-2 and TRBJ1-2; no clear D gene. With 2 bases removed from V and 2 bases from J, the gap between germline ends came to 12 bases. The CDR3 sequence is 15 residues long. Germline CDR1 and CDR2: SGHTA and FQGNSA. The CDR3 coding sequence is TGTGCCAGCAGCTTAATCCTCACAGCCAACTATGGCTACACCTTC. Its protein is CASSLILTANYGYTF.

This chain joins TRBV6-6 and TRBJ2-5, with D perhaps matching TRBD2 (8 bases). Germline assignment: CDR1 MNHNY and CDR2 SVGAGI (reference sequence). The V and J ends lost 6 bases and 12 bases respectively, with 23 bases between them. The CDR3 is 14 amino acids. CDR3 bases: TGTGCCAGCAGGGCAGGGGGACTAGTGTCGTCGGAGTACTTC. It yields the protein CASRAGGLVSSEYF.

The chain employs TRBV10-3 and TRBJ1-1; possibly TRBD1 for D (6 bases). In germline, CDR1 is ENHRY, CDR2 SYGVKD. Trimming took 4 bases from V and 0 from J, leaving 9 bases between them. This CDR3 contains 14 residues. CDR3 sequence (DNA): TGTGCCATCAGTGGGACAGCCTTGAACACTGAAGCTTTCTTT. Its protein product is CAISGTALNTEAFF.